One sample yielded the 29 T cell receptor beta chains listed below, sequenced in a study of tissue T cells after allogeneic stem cell transplantation. Measured with immunoSEQ multiplex PCR; TCRdb has only the in-frame clones, and not every one. The table records tens of thousands of clones, around 73% of them present only once. Sequencing was performed on sorted cells pooled from one or two spleens. These receptors all come from a pool of C57BL/6 mice in good health.

A note on this clone: Germline and genes: mouse. The missing CDR3 end, 1 residue past where the read stops, is filled in from the germline J gene. This chain uses TRBV15 with TRBJ2-7, with 8 bases aligning to TRBD1. This CDR3 is 14 amino acids long. With V trimmed by 2 bases and J by 2 bases, 2 bases remained unmatched. Germline CDR1 reads SGHND; CDR2 reads FRSKSL. The sequenced CDR3 bases are TGTGCCAGCAGTTTAAACAGGGGGACCTATGAACAGTAC. Its translation: CASSLNRGTYEQY. The full CDR3 protein reads CASSLNRGTYEQYF.

Worth noting for this clone: These gene names are mouse names. The CDR3 is cut off 1 residue early in the read; its end comes from the germline J gene. The chain is built from TRBV24 and TRBJ2-3; tentatively, D is TRBD1 or TRBD2 (6 bases each). CDR3 length equals 16 residues. Germline loops: CDR1 KGHTA, CDR2 FRNEEI. V dropped 0 bases and J dropped 1 base, with 11 bases sitting between them. The sequenced part of the CDR3 DNA is TGTGCCAGCAGTCTGTATTGGGGGCAAGGTGCAGAAACGCTGTAT. Its protein is CASSLYWGQGAETLY. The whole CDR3 is CASSLYWGQGAETLYF.

Concerning this clone: The gene names here belong to mouse. The CDR3 bases that were read are TGCACCTGCAGTGCACCAGGGAGCTCCTATGAACAGTAC. Its translation: CTCSAPGSSYEQY. Given in full, the CDR3 is CTCSAPGSSYEQYF. The chain couples TRBV1 to TRBJ2-7; TRBD1 is a possible D gene (5 bases). The read ends 1 residue before the CDR3 terminus; that terminus is restored from the germline J gene. Germline assignment: CDR1 NSQYPW and CDR2 LRSPGD (reference sequence). The V end lost 2 bases, the J end lost 0 bases, and 8 bases lay between the germline ends. This CDR3 has 14 amino acids.

To note about this clone: All gene names here are mouse names. The CDR3 end falls 1 residue outside the read, so it is completed with the germline J gene. V usage is TRBV13-3 and J usage is TRBJ1-4; D may be TRBD1 (5 bases). CDR1 and CDR2 from the germline V gene are NNHDY and SYVADS. This CDR3 is 14 amino acids long. V lost 0 bases and J lost 3, with 6 bases in between. The part of the CDR3 DNA that was read is TGTGCCAGCAGTGATGGGGGGACCAACGAAAGATTATTT. Translation: CASSDGGTNERLF. The whole CDR3 reads CASSDGGTNERLFF.

Remarks on this clone: All gene names here are mouse names. The read falls 1 residue short of the CDR3 end, and the missing part is taken from the germline J gene. This chain links TRBV29 with TRBJ1-1; possibly TRBD1 for D (6 bases). CDR1 MSHET and CDR2 SYDVDS come from the germline V gene. The germline V and J ends were trimmed by 4 bases and 0 bases, with 18 bases remaining between them. There are 17 residues in the CDR3. The sequenced CDR3 bases are TGTGCTAGCAGTTCCCACCCACAGGGAAATGCAAACACAGAAGTCTTC. It yields the protein CASSSHPQGNANTEVF. The CDR3 in full is CASSSHPQGNANTEVFF.

Comments on this clone: The genes are named according to mouse. The read stops 1 residue short of the end of the CDR3; the missing end is completed from the germline J gene. The chain couples TRBV12-2 to TRBJ2-7, with D perhaps matching TRBD2 (6 bases). This CDR3 is built from 15 residues. Germline loops: CDR1 SGHLS, CDR2 HYDKME. Between the trimmed V and J ends, which lost 0 bases and 0 bases, there was a span of 11 bases. CDR3 bases read: TGTGCCAGCTCTCTCGAGGTGGGGGTCTCCTATGAACAGTAC. Translated, it gives CASSLEVGVSYEQY. The whole CDR3 reads CASSLEVGVSYEQYF. Drawing the rest from reference TRBV12-2 and TRBJ2-7, the complete variable domain is NSGVVQSPRYIIKGKGERSILKCIPISGHLSVAWYQQTQGQELKFFIQHYDKMERDKGNLPSRFSVQQFDDYHSEMNMSALELEDSAVYFCASSLEVGVSYEQYFGPGTRLTVL.

About this clone: Gene names are the mouse ones. The read comes to an end 1 residue before the CDR3 does, leaving the germline J gene to fill in the end. The genes are TRBV26 and TRBJ1-3; D unclear. The V gene's germline CDR1 is KGHPV and CDR2 FQNQEV (reference sequence). Between the trimmed V and J ends, which lost 2 bases and 3 bases, there was a span of 8 bases. CDR3 size: 14 residues. CDR3: CASSLPGGGNTLYF. The sequenced CDR3 bases are TGTGCCAGCAGTCTGCCAGGCGGTGGAAATACGCTCTAT.

Comments on this clone: The listed genes are named as in mouse. The read ends 1 residue early relative to the CDR3; the germline J gene fills the gap. The gene calls are TRBV12-2 and TRBJ2-2; TRBD1 aligns across 11 bases. V shed 0 bases and J 4 bases; nucleotides not matched to a gene: 0. The CDR3 has 15 residues. Looked up from germline, CDR1 is SGHLS and CDR2 is HYDKME. This CDR3 is CASSLGQGATGQLYF. The DNA read from the CDR3 is TGTGCCAGCTCTCTCGGACAGGGGGCCACCGGGCAGCTCTAC.

Points on this clone: Gene names and germline match the mouse. Read coverage stops 1 residue before the CDR3 terminus; the germline J gene supplies the remainder. The V and J genes are TRBV31 and TRBJ2-5; tentatively, D is TRBD2 (6 bases). Looked up from germline, CDR1 is GKSSPN and CDR2 is SITVG. Deletions cut 4 bases from V and 6 bases from J, with 8 bases between. The CDR3 loop spans 11 amino acids. CDR3 sequence reads: CAWNLGDTQYF. The part of the CDR3 DNA that was read is TGTGCCTGGAACCTGGGGGACACCCAGTAC.

As concerns this clone: Gene names are the mouse ones. The read terminates 1 residue ahead of where the CDR3 ends, so the germline J gene completes it. The chain links TRBV13-3 to TRBJ2-1; the D is unclear. Trimming took off 0 bases at V and 7 bases at J, with 2 bases between the two ends. This CDR3 has 11 amino acids. CDR1 NNHDY and CDR2 SYVADS come from the germline V gene. The part of the CDR3 DNA that was read is TGTGCCAGCAGTGATGTGGCTGAGCAGTTC. It translates to CASSDVAEQF. The whole CDR3 region reads CASSDVAEQFF.

Concerning this clone itself: Germline and genes here are mouse. The DNA ends 1 residue before the CDR3 does, and the rest of the CDR3 is filled in from the germline J gene. The gene calls are TRBV12-2 and TRBJ2-7; the match to TRBD1 covers 10 bases. CDR1 SGHLS and CDR2 HYDKME come from the germline V gene. The ends lost 0 bases at V and 3 bases at J; junction bases unmatched: 1. The CDR3 sequence is 14 residues long. The sequenced part of the CDR3 DNA is TGTGCCAGCTCTCTCGGGACAGGGGTCTATGAACAGTAC. This codes for CASSLGTGVYEQY. The full CDR3 protein reads CASSLGTGVYEQYF.

About this clone itself: Gene names are mouse gene names. With the read ending 1 residue before the CDR3 end, the germline J gene is used to fill in that end. The rearrangement joins TRBV3 to TRBJ1-2; 7 nucleotides agree with TRBD1. There are 14 residues in the CDR3. With V trimmed by 4 bases and J by 0 bases, 2 bases remained unmatched. The germline V gene has CDR1 SNHLY and CDR2 FYNGKV (reference sequence). The CDR3 DNA, read in part, is TGTGCCAGCAGCTGGGACAGTGCAAACTCCGACTACACC. Its protein is CASSWDSANSDYT. The full CDR3 is CASSWDSANSDYTF. The entire variable domain, with the rest obtained from reference TRBV3 and TRBJ1-2, is as follows: GPKVLQIPSHQIIDMGQMVTLNCDPVSNHLYFYWYKQILGQQMEFLVNFYNGKVMEKSKLFKDQFSVERPDGSYFTLKIQPTALEDSAVYFCASSWDSANSDYTFGSGTRLLVI.

With respect to this clone: The gene names given are mouse names. The read stops 1 residue short of the end of the CDR3; the missing end is completed from the germline J gene. The chain carries TRBV26 and TRBJ2-1; unclear D gene. Trimming removed 2 bases at V and 3 bases at J, with 5 bases between. CDR1 is KGHPV and CDR2 is FQNQEV in the germline V gene (reference sequence). This CDR3 has 13 residues. Partial CDR3 DNA: TGTGCCAGCAGTCTGAACAGCTATGCTGAGCAGTTC. This gives the protein CASSLNSYAEQF. The whole CDR3 protein is CASSLNSYAEQFF.

For this clone: Germline and genes here are mouse. The CDR3 is cut off 1 residue early in the read; its end comes from the germline J gene. V is TRBV3 and J is TRBJ2-5; 12 bases align to TRBD2. Germline CDR1 and CDR2: SNHLY and FYNGKV (reference sequence). This CDR3 spans 16 amino acids. V dropped 6 bases and J dropped 2; count of bases not matched to a gene: 6. The CDR3 region is CASRPGLGGFQDTQYF. The covered CDR3 bases are TGTGCCAGCAGGCCGGGACTGGGGGGATTCCAAGACACCCAGTAC. The entire variable domain, with the rest obtained from reference TRBV3 and TRBJ2-5, is as follows: GPKVLQIPSHQIIDMGQMVTLNCDPVSNHLYFYWYKQILGQQMEFLVNFYNGKVMEKSKLFKDQFSVERPDGSYFTLKIQPTALEDSAVYFCASRPGLGGFQDTQYFGPGTRLLVL.

A remark on this clone: Mouse names are used for the genes. The CDR3 goes on 1 residue after the read ends, and that part is filled in from the germline J gene. The same CDR3 also results from other DNA sequences found in this sample. The rearrangement uses TRBV31 and TRBJ2-4; D remains unclear. V lost 1 base and J 0 bases, leaving 5 bases between the germline ends. The CDR3 is made up of 13 amino acids. Per the germline V gene, CDR1 is GKSSPN and CDR2 is SITVG. The CDR3 loop is CAWSQGSQNTLYF. CDR3 bases read: TGTGCCTGGAGTCAGGGTAGTCAAAACACCTTGTAC.

A remark on this clone: The germline and genes are mouse ones. The read halts 1 residue ahead of the CDR3 end, with the missing end drawn from the germline J gene. V and J are TRBV31 and TRBJ2-2, with D perhaps TRBD2 (6 bases). Trimming removed 3 bases at V and 2 bases at J, with 10 bases between. The CDR3 extends over 14 amino acids. CDR1 is GKSSPN and CDR2 is SITVG in the germline V gene. The covered CDR3 bases are TGTGCCTGGAGCCCTGACTGGAACACCGGGCAGCTCTAC. Translating gives CAWSPDWNTGQLY. The whole CDR3 protein reads CAWSPDWNTGQLYF.

With regard to this clone: Germline and genes here are mouse. Read sequence stops 1 residue before the CDR3 end, and the germline J gene provides the missing end. Other DNA sequences within the sample encode an identical CDR3. The chain employs TRBV4 and TRBJ1-5; D ambiguous. The length of the CDR3 is 15 residues. Germline loops: CDR1 LGHDT, CDR2 YNNKQL (reference sequence). Trimming shortened V by 5 bases and J by 0 bases, and 11 bases separated the two germline ends. Partial CDR3 DNA: TGTGCCAGCAGCGCCCACAAAGATAACAACCAGGCTCCGCTT. Protein sequence: CASSAHKDNNQAPL. The whole CDR3 region reads CASSAHKDNNQAPLF. The full variable domain, its missing parts supplied by reference TRBV4 and TRBJ1-5, is ETAVFQTPNYHVTQVGNEVSFNCKQTLGHDTMYWYKQDSKKLLKIMFSYNNKQLIVNETVPRRFSPQSSDKAHLNLRIKSVEPEDSAVYLCASSAHKDNNQAPLFGEGTRLSVL.

Turning to this clone: Gene names and germline match the mouse. The sequenced fragment ends 1 residue before the CDR3 boundary, so the rest is inferred from the germline J gene. The rearrangement joins TRBV13-1 to TRBJ2-5; 12 bases are shared with TRBD2. V gave up 2 bases and J gave up 6 bases; unmatched junction bases: 7. CDR1 NSHNY and CDR2 SYGAGN come from the germline V gene. This CDR3 has 16 amino acids. The CDR3 spells CASSESDWGGRDTQYF. The CDR3 bases that were read are TGTGCCAGCAGTGAGTCTGACTGGGGGGGCCGGGACACCCAGTAC.

With regard to this clone: Genes and germline are mouse. The read falls 1 residue short of the CDR3 end, and the missing part is taken from the germline J gene. The rearrangement uses TRBV13-2 and TRBJ1-6; D unclear. TRBJ1-6 is assigned to the ORF class and has an uncertain function. V was clipped by 2 bases and J by 0 bases, with 12 bases between them. CDR1 is NNHNN, CDR2 SYGAGS, per germline (reference sequence). This CDR3 has 17 residues. The CDR3 reads CASGDPDGVSYNSPLYF. The DNA read from the CDR3 is TGTGCCAGCGGTGACCCCGACGGGGTTTCCTATAATTCGCCCCTCTAC.

A remark on this clone: The gene symbols are mouse symbols. The read comes to an end 1 residue before the CDR3 does, leaving the germline J gene to fill in the end. The chain recombines TRBV13-2 with TRBJ2-7, with 12 bases matching TRBD2. With V trimmed by 8 bases and J by 3 bases, 9 bases remained unmatched. Germline V gene lookup returns CDR1 NNHNN and CDR2 SYGAGS (reference sequence). The CDR3 runs 15 residues. CDR3 in amino acids: CASHYRDWGDYEQYF. The part of the CDR3 DNA that was read is TGTGCCAGTCATTACCGGGACTGGGGGGACTATGAACAGTAC.

Comment on this clone: Gene and germline names: mouse. The read gets to within 1 residue of the CDR3 end, and the germline J gene fills in the rest. The V gene is TRBV5, the J gene TRBJ2-5; possible D gene TRBD2, 5 bases. Germline values: CDR1 LGHNA, CDR2 YNLKQL (reference sequence). V lost 2 bases and J 0 bases, leaving 9 bases between the germline ends. The CDR3 contains 15 residues. The sequenced part of the CDR3 DNA is TGTGCCAGCAGCCAAAATCTGGGTAACCAAGACACCCAGTAC. It yields the protein CASSQNLGNQDTQY. The whole CDR3 is CASSQNLGNQDTQYF.

Turning to this clone: Genes and germline are mouse. Read coverage stops 1 residue before the CDR3 terminus; the germline J gene supplies the remainder. The chain couples TRBV16 to TRBJ2-1, with TRBD2 identical over 12 bases. The CDR3 is made up of 15 amino acids. Germline V gene sequence: CDR1 SGHSA, CDR2 FRNQAP. Germline trimming cut 5 bases from V and 3 bases from J; bases unmatched to any gene: 2. CDR3 loop: CASSPDWGGYAEQFF. The part of the CDR3 DNA that was read is TGTGCAAGCAGCCCGGACTGGGGGGGCTATGCTGAGCAGTTC. Drawing the rest from reference TRBV16 and TRBJ2-1, the complete variable domain is NAGVIQTPRHKVTGKGQEATLWCEPISGHSAVFWYRQTIVQGLEFLTYFRNQAPIDDSGMPKERFSAQMPNQSHSTLKIQSTQPQDSAVYLCASSPDWGGYAEQFFGPGTRLTVL.

As regards this clone: Genes here carry mouse names. The sequence runs out 1 residue before the end of the CDR3; the remainder is reconstructed from the germline J gene. This chain links TRBV13-1 with TRBJ2-5; 10 bases line up with TRBD1. Germline values: CDR1 NSHNY, CDR2 SYGAGN. CDR3 size: 15 residues. J lost 2 bases, V lost 5 bases, and 5 bases had no gene match. CDR3 DNA, as far as it was read: TGTGCCAGCAGCGCCGGGACAGGGGCCCAAGACACCCAGTAC. Its protein is CASSAGTGAQDTQY. The CDR3 reads in full as CASSAGTGAQDTQYF.

Details on this clone: The germline and genes are mouse ones. The CDR3 goes on 1 residue after the read ends, and that part is filled in from the germline J gene. The V and J genes are TRBV1 and TRBJ1-5; D is uncertain. CDR1 is NSQYPW, CDR2 LRSPGD, per germline (reference sequence). The CDR3 consists of 13 residues. V dropped 0 bases and J dropped 4 bases, with 4 bases sitting between them. The CDR3 protein is CTCSAESNQAPLF. The CDR3 bases that were read are TGCACCTGCAGTGCAGAATCAAACCAGGCTCCGCTT. Combining the CDR3 with reference TRBV1 and TRBJ1-5 gives the whole variable domain VTLLEQNPRWRLVPRGQAVNLRCILKNSQYPWMSWYQQDLQKQLQWLFTLRSPGDKEVKSLPGADYLATRVTDTELRLQVANMSQGRTLYCTCSAESNQAPLFGEGTRLSVL.

Notes on this clone: The listed genes are named as in mouse. The read ends 1 residue early relative to the CDR3; the germline J gene fills the gap. The J gene is TRBJ1-1, the V gene TRBV3, with 9 bases identical to TRBD1. J gave up 1 base and V 5 bases, and 2 bases lay outside the gene matches. The germline gives CDR1 SNHLY, CDR2 FYNGKV (reference sequence). This CDR3 is built from 14 residues. The CDR3 DNA, read in part, is TGTGCCAGCAGCAGACAGGGGGGAAACACAGAAGTCTTC. It encodes CASSRQGGNTEVF. The complete CDR3 protein is CASSRQGGNTEVFF.

Note on this clone: Gene labels here are mouse ones. The read ends 1 residue shy of where the CDR3 ends; the end is completed using the germline J gene. This sequence joins TRBV13-3 and TRBJ2-5; a possible D gene is TRBD1 (5 bases). Germline CDR1 reads NNHDY; CDR2 reads SYVADS. Deletions cut 2 bases from V and 3 bases from J, with 7 bases between. The CDR3 covers 13 residues. The sequenced part of the CDR3 DNA is TGTGCCAGCAGTGAGGCAGGGCAAGACACCCAGTAC. As protein: CASSEAGQDTQY. In full, the CDR3 reads CASSEAGQDTQYF. The full variable domain, its missing parts supplied by reference TRBV13-3 and TRBJ2-5, is EAAVTQSPRSKVAVTGGKVTLSCHQTNNHDYMYWYRQDTGHGLRLIHYSYVADSTEKGDIPDGYKASRPSQENFSLILELASLSQTAVYFCASSEAGQDTQYFGPGTRLLVL.

Concerning this clone: Gene names are the mouse ones. The CDR3 end is not reached by the read, which stops 1 residue before it; the germline J gene fills it in. The genes are TRBV31 and TRBJ2-3; no firm D call. This CDR3 region has 13 residues. The V gene's germline CDR1 is GKSSPN and CDR2 SITVG. Trimming took 4 bases from V and 0 from J, leaving 8 bases between them. The sequenced part of the CDR3 DNA is TGTGCCTGGACCTCCTCTAGTGCAGAAACGCTGTAT. Translating gives CAWTSSSAETLY. The whole CDR3 is CAWTSSSAETLYF.

In the case of this clone: The gene symbols are mouse symbols. The read stops 1 residue short of the end of the CDR3; the missing end is completed from the germline J gene. The genes are TRBV5 and TRBJ1-3; D remains ambiguous. V was pared by 2 bases and J by 0 bases, with 8 bases between. The CDR3 totals 15 residues. The germline V gene encodes CDR1 LGHNA and CDR2 YNLKQL (reference sequence). The DNA read from the CDR3 is TGTGCCAGCAGCCAAAGAGCAGATTCTGGAAATACGCTCTAT. Protein product: CASSQRADSGNTLY. The full CDR3 reads CASSQRADSGNTLYF.

A note on this clone: Gene names follow the mouse nomenclature. The read finishes 1 residue shy of the CDR3 end, and the germline J gene is used to complete it. The sample holds other DNA sequences that translate to the same CDR3. The rearrangement links TRBV29 to TRBJ2-5, with D possibly TRBD2 on 6 matching bases. CDR1 is MSHET, CDR2 SYDVDS, per germline. Trimming removed 0 bases at V and 2 bases at J, with 6 bases between. The CDR3 totals 14 residues. The sequenced CDR3 bases are TGTGCTAGCAGTTTATCGGGGGGCCAAGACACCCAGTAC. Amino acids: CASSLSGGQDTQY. The full-length CDR3 reads as CASSLSGGQDTQYF.